This T cell receptor (beta chain) was sequenced during a study of T-cell reconstitution after alpha-beta-depleted transplantation in children. The V gene's germline CDR1 is DFQATT and CDR2 SNEGSKA (reference sequence). This CDR3 is built from 15 residues. Trimming stripped 5 bases from V and 2 bases from J, with 15 bases between. A TCRbeta library incorporating unique molecular identifiers was prepared. TCRdb reanalysed the PCR reads using MiXCR and keeps one entry per CDR3 protein. The table has fewer than 550,000 distinct CDR3 sequences, around 15% seen once. The sequences come from PBMCs, mostly from graft donor cells, collected 360 days after TCRalphabeta/CD19-depleted stem cell transplant. This sequence joins TRBV20-1 and TRBJ2-2; perhaps TRBD1 as D (6 bases). The clonotype was recovered from a boy younger than two who had a stem cell transplant for Wiskott-Aldrich syndrome, so the T cells may come from the graft donor. CDR3 coding DNA: TGCAGTGCTTCCAAGACAGGTAGAAACACCGGGGAGCTGTTTTTT. Translating gives CSASKTGRNTGELFF.